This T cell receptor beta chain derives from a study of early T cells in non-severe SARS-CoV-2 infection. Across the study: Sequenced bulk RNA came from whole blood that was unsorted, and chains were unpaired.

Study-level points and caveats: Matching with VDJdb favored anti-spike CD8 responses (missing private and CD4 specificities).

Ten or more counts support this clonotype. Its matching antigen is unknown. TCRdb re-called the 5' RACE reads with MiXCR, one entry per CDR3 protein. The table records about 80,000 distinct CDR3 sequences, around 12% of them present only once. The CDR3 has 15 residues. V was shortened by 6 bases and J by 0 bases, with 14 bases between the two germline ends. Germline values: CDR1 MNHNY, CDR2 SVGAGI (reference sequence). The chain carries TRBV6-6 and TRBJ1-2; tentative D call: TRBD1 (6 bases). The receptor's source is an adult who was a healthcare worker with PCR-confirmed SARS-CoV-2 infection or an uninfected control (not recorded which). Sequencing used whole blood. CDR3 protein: CASSHWTVSNYGYTF. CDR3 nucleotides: TGTGCCAGCAGCCACTGGACAGTTTCTAACTATGGCTACACCTTC.